Shown below are 11 T cell receptor beta chains from a single sample sequenced in a study of blood T cell repertoires in COVID-19. Produced via immunoSEQ multiplex PCR; TCRdb's table is partial and in-frame only. This sample carries over 250,000 clones, approximately 83% of them seen once, and the ten largest clones take 13%. The sequenced sample was peripheral blood. These receptors came from a human donor in a cohort sampled during active COVID-19.

This chain uses TRBV11-3 with TRBJ2-2; 11 nucleotides line up with TRBD2. Germline V gives CDR1 SGHNT, CDR2 YENEEA. The CDR3 runs 17 residues. The ends lost 0 bases at V and 6 bases at J; junction bases unmatched: 6. The DNA of the CDR3 is TGTGCCAGCAGCTTAGAAATACTAGCGGGAGTGGCCGGGGAGCTGTTTTTT. Translating it yields CASSLEILAGVAGELFF.

The chain employs TRBV14 and TRBJ1-2; D uncertain. In germline, CDR1 is SGHDN, CDR2 FVKESK. Deletions cut 4 bases from V and 4 bases from J, with 25 bases between. CDR3 size: 18 residues. The CDR3, as DNA: TGTGCCAGCAGCCGACAAGGTGCCCTACTGAGTTTTGCCTATGGCTACACCTTC. Encoded protein: CASSRQGALLSFAYGYTF.

This chain joins TRBV18 and TRBJ2-1; the D gene is possibly TRBD1 (5 bases). Trimming shortened V by 8 bases and J by 5 bases, and 13 bases separated the two germline ends. CDR1 and CDR2 (germline): KGHSH, LQKENI. This CDR3 comprises 13 residues. The CDR3 region has the DNA TGTGCCAGCCTTCACGACAGACACAATGAGCAGTTCTTC. Translating it yields CASLHDRHNEQFF.

This CDR3 is CASGTGGKLFF. The CDR3 bases are TGTGCCAGTGGTACAGGGGGAAAGCTGTTTTTT. This sequence joins TRBV19 and TRBJ1-4; 8 bases line up with TRBD1. Trimming at V came to 8 bases and at J to 14 bases, leaving 7 bases not matched to a gene. The CDR3 covers 11 residues. The germline CDR1 and CDR2 sequences are LNHDA and SQIVND (reference sequence).

This clone was seen a single time. This CDR3 reads CASSGTGTVFSYEQYF. CDR3 nucleotides: TGTGCCAGCAGTGGAACCGGGACAGTGTTTTCCTACGAGCAGTACTTC. The chain carries TRBV25-1 and TRBJ2-7; 7 bases match TRBD1. The CDR3 contains 16 residues. The V gene end was trimmed by 4 bases and the J gene end by 1 base; junction bases not matched to a gene: 10. Germline CDR1 and CDR2: MGHDK and SYGVNS.

The chain uses TRBV29-1 and TRBJ1-1; 10 bases match TRBD1. J lost 0 bases, V lost 7 bases, and 2 bases had no gene match. This CDR3 has 13 residues. Germline CDR1 reads SQVTM; CDR2 reads ANQGSEA. CDR3 sequence: CSAGQGVNTEAFF. The CDR3 nucleotides are TGCAGCGCTGGACAGGGGGTGAACACTGAAGCTTTCTTT.

J is TRBJ2-5 and V is TRBV18; 7 nucleotides line up with TRBD1. The CDR3 runs to 14 residues. Germline V gives CDR1 KGHSH, CDR2 LQKENI. V trimming: 2 bases; J trimming: 4 bases; junction bases outside the gene matches: 4. In DNA form, the CDR3 reads TGTGCCAGCTCACCAATCGACAGGGCAGAGACCCAGTACTTC. The encoded protein is CASSPIDRAETQYF.

This clone was seen just once. The CDR3 DNA is TGTGCCAGCAGCTTAGAAGGGAGATTTAGCGGCGCGCAGTACTTC. Its protein product is CASSLEGRFSGAQYF. The chain is built from TRBV11-2 and TRBJ2-7; maybe TRBD2 (6 bases). Trimming cost V 0 bases and J 9 bases, with 18 bases left between them. The CDR3 runs 15 residues. The germline CDR1 and CDR2 sequences are SGHAT and FQNNGV.

V gene TRBV29-1 combines with J gene TRBJ1-5; 9 bases are shared with TRBD1. Germline CDR1 is SQVTM and CDR2 is ANQGSEA. With V trimmed by 4 bases and J by 4 bases, 8 bases remained unmatched. CDR3 length: 15 amino acids. CDR3 in DNA: TGCAGCGTTGCCCAAGACAGGGGGGAGAATCAGCCCCAGCATTTT. This encodes CSVAQDRGENQPQHF.

The V and J genes are TRBV6-5 and TRBJ1-1; 8 nucleotides line up with TRBD1. Trimming at V came to 7 bases and at J to 5 bases, leaving 12 bases not matched to a gene. Germline CDR1 reads MNHEY; CDR2 reads SVGAGI. The length of the CDR3 is 15 residues. The CDR3 DNA reads as TGTGCCAGCACACCGGGCGGACAGGGATTAACTGAAGCTTTCTTT. Its translation: CASTPGGQGLTEAFF.

The CDR3 DNA is TGTGCCAGCAGGGGCCGGCGCTCTGGGGCCAACGTCCTGACTTTC. This sequence encodes CASRGRRSGANVLTF. This chain uses TRBV5-8 with TRBJ2-6, with D uncertain. V gave up 5 bases and J gave up 0 bases, with 9 bases separating them. Looked up from germline, CDR1 is SGHTS and CDR2 is YDEGEE. CDR3 length equals 15 residues.